This T cell receptor (beta chain) derives from a study of cytomegalovirus exposure and HLA in healthy donors. Study at large: Around 180 million T cells yielded more than 90 million unique TCR beta sequences in earlier analysis. General study points: As confirmed in vitro, three CMV-associated chains were specific for CMV antigens. TCR beta sequences reportedly predicted most subjects' HLA-A and HLA-B alleles accurately. Previous analysis showed most TCR beta V segments were productive about 90% or about 30% of the time.

The PCR contained 60 Vbeta and 13 Jbeta primers. Produced via immunoSEQ multiplex PCR; TCRdb's table is partial and in-frame only. Counted here are 110,000 or so clones, over 60% occurring once; the ten biggest clones make up about 6%. Looked up from germline, CDR1 is SGDLS and CDR2 is YYNGEE. The V segment lost 4 bases and the J segment 2 bases; nucleotides outside the gene matches: 8. The CDR3 spans 15 residues. Concerning this clone itself: The antigen is not known.

This TCR was recovered from a man aged 18-30 years in good health and CMV-seropositive. The V call is TRBV9, the J call TRBJ2-7; 8 positions match TRBD1. Sequencing input: PBMCs. This CDR3 is CASSPIGQGAYEQYF. The CDR3, as DNA: TGTGCCAGCAGCCCTATAGGACAGGGTGCCTACGAGCAGTACTTC.